Each of the 22 T cell receptor beta chains below was sequenced from the same sample in a study of Graves' ophthalmopathy and Graves' hyperthyroidism listed by TCRdb under 2018. Reads for this sample came from an Illumina HiSeq 2000. TCR beta CDR3 regions were amplified from RNA transcripts for repertoire sequencing. A first-round RT-PCR used HTBI primers with the Qiagen OneStep RT-PCR kit, followed by a second-round multiplex PCR, size selection and purification. TCRdb reprocessing: public reads trimmed at Q25 with fastp, clones called with MiXCR, in-frame beta chains kept. Rows matching on CDR3 protein sequence are summarized as one entry with the most common DNA and genes. For this sample the table gives about 1.1 million distinct CDR3 sequences, of which roughly two fifths were detected only once. Of the sample, around 10% falls within the top ten clones. What was sequenced was peripheral blood or thyroid tissue (not recorded which). The receptors were gathered from an adult man with Graves' hyperthyroidism.

This clonotype was detected a few times. The chain carries TRBV5-1 and TRBJ2-2; D might be TRBD1 or TRBD2, each matching 6 bases. The CDR3 has 17 residues. Trimming took off 4 bases at V and 6 bases at J, with 22 bases between the two ends. The germline V gene has CDR1 SGHRS and CDR2 YFSETQ. The CDR3 here is CASSSAGSLGGSGELFF. The CDR3 region has the DNA TGCGCCAGCAGCAGTGCTGGTAGCTTAGGGGGGTCCGGGGAGCTGTTTTTT.

This clonotype was seen ten or more times. The chain carries TRBV9 and TRBJ1-1; possible D gene TRBD1, 5 bases. Germline loops: CDR1 SGDLS, CDR2 YYNGEE. The V end lost 1 base, the J end lost 4 bases, and 11 bases lay between the germline ends. CDR3 length: 14 amino acids. The CDR3 here is CASSVSGGGTEAFF. In nucleotides, the CDR3 is TGTGCCAGCAGCGTATCAGGCGGGGGCACTGAAGCTTTCTTT.

The rearrangement joins TRBV5-1 to TRBJ1-2, with 7 bases matching TRBD1. V lost 10 bases to trimming and J lost 4 bases; unmatched junction nucleotides: 19. The germline V gene has CDR1 SGHRS and CDR2 YFSETQ. This CDR3 has 16 amino acids. The DNA for the CDR3 is TGCGCCTACATTCCATCCGGGACAGCAAGACCCTATGGCTACACCTTC. Protein: CAYIPSGTARPYGYTF. The full variable domain, rest sourced from reference TRBV5-1 and TRBJ1-2, is KAGVTQTPRYLIKTRGQQVTLSCSPISGHRSVSWYQQTPGQGLQFLFEYFSETQRNKGNFPGRFSGRQFSNSRSEMNVSTLELGDSALYLCAYIPSGTARPYGYTFGSGTRLTVV.

This clonotype was picked up one time. V gene TRBV10-3 combines with J gene TRBJ1-2; D is unresolved. Germline V gene sequence: CDR1 ENHRY, CDR2 SYGVKD. This CDR3 spans 14 amino acids. Trimming removed 3 bases from V and 2 bases from J, with 10 bases in between. The CDR3 sequence is CAISDVDTNYGYTF. The CDR3 DNA reads as TGTGCCATCAGTGATGTCGACACGAACTATGGCTACACCTTC.

V and J are TRBV15 and TRBJ2-7; weak D call: TRBD1 (6 bases). The CDR3 has 14 residues. The V gene lost 10 bases and the J gene lost 9 bases, with 25 bases spanning the gap. Germline values: CDR1 LNHNV, CDR2 YYDKDF (reference sequence). As DNA, the CDR3 is TGTGCCAGCATTTTGCTGCAGGGGTCCAACGGGCAGTACTTC. This gives the protein CASILLQGSNGQYF.

V and J are TRBV30 and TRBJ1-4; a possible D gene is TRBD1 (6 bases). This CDR3 is 15 amino acids long. V was pared by 0 bases and J by 6 bases, with 14 bases between. The germline V gene encodes CDR1 GTSNPN and CDR2 SVGIG (reference sequence). CDR3 DNA: TGTGCCTGGAGTGTAAAGGACAGTTCTGATGAAAAACTGTTTTTT. It translates to CAWSVKDSSDEKLFF.

This clonotype was seen at least ten times. V gene TRBV7-8 combines with J gene TRBJ2-7; D uncertain. Germline V gives CDR1 SGHVS, CDR2 FQNEAQ. V shed 0 bases and J shed 4 bases, with 16 bases lying between them. The length of the CDR3 is 16 residues. CDR3 amino acids: CASSLAGTNPSYEQYF. CDR3 coding DNA: TGTGCCAGCAGCTTAGCGGGAACCAATCCCTCGTACGAGCAGTACTTC.

The rearrangement joins TRBV5-8 to TRBJ2-5; TRBD2 agrees at 13 bases. V lost 2 bases and J lost 5; bases outside the gene matches: 6. This CDR3 region has 16 residues. The germline gives CDR1 SGHTS, CDR2 YDEGEE. In DNA, the CDR3 is TGTGCCAGCAGCTTCTTTACTAGCGGGAGGGGTGAGACCCAGTACTTC. Translating gives CASSFFTSGRGETQYF. Drawing the rest from reference TRBV5-8 and TRBJ2-5, the complete variable domain is EAGVTQSPTHLIKTRGQQATLRCSPISGHTSVYWYQQALGLGLQFLLWYDEGEERNRGNFPPRFSGRQFPNYSSELNVNALELEDSALYLCASSFFTSGRGETQYFGPGTRLLVL.

The CDR3 is CAISTLPLGGYVLTF. CDR3 nucleotide sequence: TGTGCCATCAGTACCTTGCCCTTAGGGGGCTACGTCCTGACTTTC. V is TRBV10-3 and J is TRBJ2-6; 7 nucleotides line up with TRBD1. The V and J ends lost 5 bases and 11 bases, in that order; junction bases with no gene match: 12. From germline, CDR1 is ENHRY and CDR2 SYGVKD. The CDR3 sequence is 15 residues long.

Concerning this clonotype itself: This may come from a read error, since a much larger clone is one base off. The chain links TRBV7-2 to TRBJ2-7, with D maybe TRBD1 (6 bases). In germline, CDR1 is SGHTA, CDR2 FQGNSA. This CDR3 is built from 13 residues. Trimming removed 5 bases from V and 5 bases from J, with 13 bases in between. CDR3 DNA sequence: TGTGCCAGCAGCCGGAACAGGGTCGACGAGCAGTACTTC. Protein product: CASSRNRVDEQYF. Complete variable domain (other parts from reference TRBV7-2 and TRBJ2-7): GAGVSQSPSNKVTEKGKDVELRCDPISGHTALYWYRQSLGQGLEFLIYFQGNSAPDKSGLPSDRFSAERTGGSVSTLTIQRTQQEDSAVYLCASSRNRVDEQYFGPGTRLTVT.

This clonotype was counted only a few times. The chain joins TRBV30 to TRBJ1-1; D is possibly TRBD1 (6 bases). The V and J ends lost 2 bases and 1 base respectively, with 8 bases between them. Per germline, CDR1 GTSNPN and CDR2 SVGIG (reference sequence). The CDR3 sequence is 13 residues long. CDR3 loop: CAWSTQGNTEAFF. As DNA, the CDR3 is TGTGCCTGGAGTACACAGGGGAACACTGAAGCTTTCTTT.

The J gene is TRBJ2-2, the V gene TRBV10-3, with TRBD2 matching 7 bases. The CDR3 is 14 residues long. V was pared by 10 bases and J by 4 bases, with 9 bases of the junction left unmatched. Germline CDR1 and CDR2: ENHRY and SYGVKD. The CDR3 here is CATNGGITTGELFF. CDR3 coding DNA: TGTGCCACCAACGGGGGGATTACCACCGGGGAGCTGTTTTTT.

In its sample, this clonotype was seen many times. The chain has TRBV2 and TRBJ1-5; D not certain. Germline CDR1 is SNHLY and CDR2 is FYNNEI. The CDR3 spans 14 residues. Trimming pared 5 bases from V and 1 base from J, leaving 9 bases between. This CDR3 reads CASSSRISNQPQHF. The CDR3 nucleotides read TGTGCCAGCAGTTCTCGGATCAGCAATCAGCCCCAGCATTTT.

Of note for this clonotype: A much larger clone differs from this one at a single base, so this may be a read error. The gene calls are TRBV20-1 and TRBJ2-7; TRBD1 matches at 7 bases. Trimming removed 7 bases from V and 1 base from J; junction bases left unmatched: 16. The CDR3 loop spans 16 amino acids. Germline CDR1 is DFQATT and CDR2 is SNEGSKA (reference sequence). CDR3 in DNA: TGCAGTGTGAGCGCCGAGGGGGACAGAGAATCCTACGAGCAGTACTTC. This encodes CSVSAEGDRESYEQYF.

Of note for this clonotype: A read error may explain this, as a much larger clone is one base away. The chain carries TRBV7-9 and TRBJ1-4; D is ambiguous. V lost 4 bases and J lost 2, with 14 bases in between. This CDR3 has 16 amino acids. Per the germline V gene, CDR1 is SEHNR and CDR2 is FQNEAQ (reference sequence). CDR3 nucleotide sequence: TGTGCCAGCAGCTCAGACCGGGGTGTGACTAATGAAAAACTGTTTTTT. Its translation is CASSSDRGVTNEKLFF. Full variable domain (rest looked up from reference TRBV7-9 and TRBJ1-4): DTGVSQNPRHKITKRGQNVTFRCDPISEHNRLYWYRQTLGQGPEFLTYFQNEAQLEKSRLLSDRFSAERPKGSFSTLEIQRTEQGDSAMYLCASSSDRGVTNEKLFFGSGTQLSVL.

This clonotype was seen more than once but under ten times. The rearrangement joins TRBV20-1 to TRBJ2-5, with D tentatively TRBD1 (6 bases). The germline V and J ends were trimmed by 5 bases and 4 bases, with 17 bases remaining between them. CDR3 length: 14 residues. Looked up from germline, CDR1 is DFQATT and CDR2 is SNEGSKA (reference sequence). CDR3 coding DNA: TGCAGTGCTCCACATGCGACAGGAGTAGAGACCCAGTACTTC. Encoded protein: CSAPHATGVETQYF.

On this clonotype itself: With a much larger clone just one base away, this may be a read error. The chain recombines TRBV2 with TRBJ2-5; 9 nucleotides line up with TRBD1. Trimming removed 7 bases from V and 1 base from J; junction bases left unmatched: 7. CDR1 SNHLY and CDR2 FYNNEI come from the germline V gene. The CDR3 is made up of 15 amino acids. As DNA, the CDR3 is TGTGCCAGCAAGGCCGGGACAGGGCCCCAAGAGACCCAGTACTTC. It translates to CASKAGTGPQETQYF. Looking up the rest from reference TRBV2 and TRBJ2-5 gives the full variable domain: EPEVTQTPSHQVTQMGQEVILRCVPISNHLYFYWYRQILGQKVEFLVSFYNNEISEKSEIFDDQFSVERPDGSNFTLKIRSTKLEDSAMYFCASKAGTGPQETQYFGPGTRLLVL.

This clonotype was found once. The chain combines TRBV2 with TRBJ1-5; 10 positions agree with TRBD1. CDR1 is SNHLY and CDR2 is FYNNEI in the germline V gene. V shed 7 bases, J shed 5 bases, and the junction held 8 bases outside the gene matches. This CDR3 has 15 residues. As DNA, the CDR3 is TGTGCCAGCACACCGGGACAGGGGAGTCATCAGCCCCAGCATTTT. Amino acids: CASTPGQGSHQPQHF.

The V gene is TRBV6-1, the J gene TRBJ1-1, with D hard to call. V was trimmed by 7 bases and J by 2 bases, leaving 26 bases between them. The CDR3 has 18 amino acids. Germline V lookup: CDR1 MNHNS, CDR2 SASEGT. The CDR3 protein is CASTNKEGAGPLNTEAFF. The CDR3 bases are TGTGCCAGCACCAATAAGGAGGGTGCAGGTCCACTTAACACTGAAGCTTTCTTT.

V is TRBV7-2 and J is TRBJ2-5, with D unresolved. The last part of the DNA fits TRBJ2-7 better; the J call may be wrong. The germline V gene encodes CDR1 SGHTA and CDR2 FQGNSA. The CDR3 loop spans 14 amino acids. DNA for the CDR3: TGTGCCAGCAGCTTCAACTCCGGATTTCTCGAGCAGTACTTC. Its protein is CASSFNSGFLEQYF.

This clonotype was seen many times. J is TRBJ2-7 and V is TRBV7-2; 8 bases fit TRBD1. This CDR3 has 15 amino acids. Trimming removed 5 bases from V and 1 base from J; junction bases left unmatched: 7. The germline gives CDR1 SGHTA, CDR2 FQGNSA. CDR3 loop: CASSKTGDRSYEQYF. The CDR3 nucleotides read TGTGCCAGCAGCAAAACCGGGGACAGGTCCTACGAGCAGTACTTC.

The rearrangement links TRBV10-3 to TRBJ1-4; 7 bases are shared with TRBD1. V gave up 10 bases and J gave up 8 bases; unmatched junction bases: 10. CDR1 and CDR2 from the germline V gene are ENHRY and SYGVKD. CDR3 length: 13 amino acids. The CDR3 DNA follows: TGTGCCAGAATTGGGGACAGTTGGGAAAAACTGTTTTTT. It yields the protein CARIGDSWEKLFF.